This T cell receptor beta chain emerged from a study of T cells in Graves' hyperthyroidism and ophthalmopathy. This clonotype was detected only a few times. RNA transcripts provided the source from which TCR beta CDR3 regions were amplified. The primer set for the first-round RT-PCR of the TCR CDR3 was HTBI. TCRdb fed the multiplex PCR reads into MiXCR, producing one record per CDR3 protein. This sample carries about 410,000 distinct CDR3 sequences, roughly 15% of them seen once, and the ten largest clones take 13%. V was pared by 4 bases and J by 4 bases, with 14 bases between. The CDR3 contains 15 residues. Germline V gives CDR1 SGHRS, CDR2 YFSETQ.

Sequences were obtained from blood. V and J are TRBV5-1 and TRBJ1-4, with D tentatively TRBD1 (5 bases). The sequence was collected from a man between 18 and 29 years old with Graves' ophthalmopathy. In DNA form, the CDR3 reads TGCGCCAGCAGCCTCGGGACGAAGGTTAATGAAAAACTGTTTTTT. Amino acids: CASSLGTKVNEKLFF. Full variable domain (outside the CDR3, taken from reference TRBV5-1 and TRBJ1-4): KAGVTQTPRYLIKTRGQQVTLSCSPISGHRSVSWYQQTPGQGLQFLFEYFSETQRNKGNFPGRFSGRQFSNSRSEMNVSTLELGDSALYLCASSLGTKVNEKLFFGSGTQLSVL.